Presented here are 28 T cell receptor beta chains from one specimen sequenced in a study of T cells in Graves' hyperthyroidism and ophthalmopathy. It was RNA transcripts that yielded the amplified TCR beta CDR3 regions. HTBI primers drove first-round RT-PCR of the TCR CDR3. In TCRdb, the multiplex PCR reads were re-called with MiXCR into one record per CDR3 protein. The table has 500,000 to 650,000 distinct CDR3 sequences, roughly 15% seen once. Sequences were obtained from blood. Receptors were obtained from a woman between 50 and 59 years old with Graves' ophthalmopathy.

This clonotype was observed many times. The gene calls are TRBV12-3 or TRBV12-4 and TRBJ2-1; D is possibly TRBD2 (6 bases). CDR3 length equals 17 residues. Trimming left V 8 bases short and J 5 bases short, with 25 bases between. CDR3: CASSPDSGEQAHNEQFF. CDR3 nucleotide sequence: TGTGCCAGCTCCCCCGATTCGGGAGAACAGGCTCACAATGAGCAGTTCTTC.

The CDR3 loop is CASNRDRLHSYYEQYF. The CDR3 region has the DNA TGTGCCAGCAACCGGGACAGACTTCACAGTTACTACGAGCAGTACTTC. This chain uses TRBV6-1 with TRBJ2-7; 7 bases fit TRBD1. Per germline, CDR1 MNHNS and CDR2 SASEGT. The junction had 15 bases not matched to a gene; V was cut back by 7 bases and J by 3 bases. The CDR3 contains 16 residues.

This clonotype has at least ten counts. CDR3 in amino acids: CAISDGNTGELFF. In DNA, the CDR3 is TGTGCCATCAGTGACGGAAACACCGGGGAGCTGTTTTTT. The chain recombines TRBV10-3 with TRBJ2-2, with D uncertain. The ends were cut back, 3 bases at V and 2 bases at J, with 4 bases in the middle. The CDR3 totals 13 residues. Germline V CDR1 and CDR2: ENHRY, SYGVKD.

At least ten counts were recorded for this clonotype. The chain carries TRBV18 and TRBJ1-6, with D possibly being TRBD1 (5 bases). Germline CDR1 is KGHSH and CDR2 is LQKENI. The CDR3 is 16 amino acids. V shed 3 bases and J shed 8 bases, with 17 bases lying between them. The CDR3 sequence is CASSPKPQGRDSPLHF. CDR3 coding DNA: TGTGCCAGCTCACCGAAGCCCCAGGGAAGAGATTCACCCCTCCACTTT.

This clonotype was seen a few times. V usage is TRBV6-1 and J usage is TRBJ1-6, with 11 bases that match TRBD1. The CDR3 totals 17 residues. Trimming removed 6 bases from V and 1 base from J; junction bases left unmatched: 5. Germline CDR1 MNHNS, CDR2 SASEGT. This CDR3 reads CASRLGQGASYNSPLHF. CDR3 coding DNA: TGTGCCAGCAGACTCGGACAGGGGGCTTCCTATAATTCACCCCTCCACTTT.

This clonotype was picked up many times. The chain carries TRBV6-2 or TRBV6-3 and TRBJ1-1; no clear D. Germline V gene lookup returns CDR1 MNHEY and CDR2 SVGEGT. The CDR3 has 12 residues. The V end was cut by 11 bases, the J end by 1 base, with 11 bases between. As DNA, the CDR3 is TGTGCCGGAGGCACAGCGAACACTGAAGCTTTCTTT. Encoded protein: CAGGTANTEAFF.

The chain uses TRBV6-2 or TRBV6-3 and TRBJ2-5, with TRBD1 identical over 9 bases. V gave up 5 bases and J gave up 3 bases; unmatched junction bases: 4. This CDR3 has 14 residues. CDR1 MNHEY and CDR2 SVGEGT come from the germline V gene. The chain's CDR3 is CASSGDRVKETQYF. The CDR3 coding sequence is TGTGCCAGCAGTGGGGACAGGGTAAAAGAGACCCAGTACTTC.

As concerns this clonotype: A much larger clone sits a single nucleotide away, making a read error possible. No conserved phenylalanine or tryptophan ends this CDR3, so it is likely a read error. The chain recombines TRBV5-1 with TRBJ2-2; D is possibly TRBD2 (5 bases). The CDR3 is 16 amino acids. Germline assignment: CDR1 SGHRS and CDR2 YFSETQ. Trimming removed 4 bases at V and 1 base at J, with 14 bases between. The CDR3 bases are TGCGCCAGCAGCCTGGGAGCTAGTCGGAACACCGGGGAGCTGTTTTCT. Encoded protein: CASSLGASRNTGELFS.

This clonotype was observed a handful of times. This chain connects TRBV7-3 to TRBJ2-4, with D tentatively TRBD2 (5 bases). There are 13 residues in the CDR3. Germline V gene data show CDR1 as SGHTA and CDR2 as FQGTGA. The V end lost 5 bases, the J end lost 8 bases, and 13 bases lay between the germline ends. This chain's CDR3 is CASSVVAGDIQYF. The CDR3 bases are TGTGCCAGCAGCGTCGTCGCCGGGGACATTCAGTACTTC.

This clonotype was counted between two and nine times. This rearrangement joins TRBV5-6 to TRBJ2-7; D perhaps matches TRBD2 (7 bases). The CDR3 spans 16 residues. V shed 0 bases and J shed 4 bases, with 17 bases lying between them. Germline CDR1 and CDR2: SGHDT and YYEEEE. CDR3: CASSLGPSGGGYEQYF. The CDR3 DNA is TGTGCCAGCAGCTTGGGTCCTAGCGGAGGGGGTTACGAGCAGTACTTC. Full variable domain (outside the CDR3, taken from reference TRBV5-6 and TRBJ2-7): DAGVTQSPTHLIKTRGQQVTLRCSPKSGHDTVSWYQQALGQGPQFIFQYYEEEERQRGNFPDRFSGHQFPNYSSELNVNALLLGDSALYLCASSLGPSGGGYEQYFGPGTRLTVT.

This clonotype has a count of ten or more. The genes are TRBV12-3 or TRBV12-4 and TRBJ2-5; 7 nucleotides match TRBD2. J gave up 5 bases and V 3 bases, and 3 bases lay outside the gene matches. CDR3 length equals 13 residues. As DNA, the CDR3 is TGTGCCAGCAGTTTCATCGGGAGGGAGACCCAGTACTTC. Its protein product is CASSFIGRETQYF.

This clonotype was seen at least ten times. The chain carries TRBV30 and TRBJ1-2; weak D call: TRBD1 (5 bases). Between the trimmed V and J ends, which lost 2 bases and 6 bases, there was a span of 10 bases. There are 12 residues in the CDR3. Germline V gene data show CDR1 as GTSNPN and CDR2 as SVGIG (reference sequence). The CDR3 DNA sequence: TGTGCCTGGAGTTCCGGGGGGGATGGCTACACCTTC. Translating it yields CAWSSGGDGYTF.

This clonotype was recorded many times. This chain joins TRBV12-3 or TRBV12-4 and TRBJ2-7, with 7 nucleotides matching TRBD2. The ends lost 8 bases at V and 3 bases at J; junction bases unmatched: 7. CDR3 length: 13 residues. CDR3 residues: CASGAGPLYEQYF. CDR3 coding DNA: TGTGCCAGCGGAGCGGGACCTCTCTACGAGCAGTACTTC.

This clonotype was detected many times. CDR3 nucleotide sequence: TGTGCCAGCAGTTACTATCGCGGAGAGAGCAATGAGCAGTTCTTC. It encodes CASSYYRGESNEQFF. The rearrangement joins TRBV6-2 or TRBV6-3 to TRBJ2-1; D uncertain. CDR3 length: 15 amino acids. The V end was cut by 1 base, the J end by 6 bases, with 13 bases between. Germline V gene sequence: CDR1 MNHEY, CDR2 SVGEGT.

There are many counts of this clonotype. The chain combines TRBV5-1 with TRBJ1-1; 7 nucleotides align to TRBD1. Trimming cost V 4 bases and J 1 base; bases outside gene matches: 4. Looked up from germline, CDR1 is SGHRS and CDR2 is YFSETQ. The CDR3 consists of 14 residues. CDR3 sequence: CASSPDRPNTEAFF. The DNA of the CDR3 is TGCGCCAGCAGCCCGGACAGGCCGAACACTGAAGCTTTCTTT. The variable domain in full, completed from reference TRBV5-1 and TRBJ1-1, reads KAGVTQTPRYLIKTRGQQVTLSCSPISGHRSVSWYQQTPGQGLQFLFEYFSETQRNKGNFPGRFSGRQFSNSRSEMNVSTLELGDSALYLCASSPDRPNTEAFFGQGTRLTVV.

This clonotype was detected many times. J is TRBJ1-1 and V is TRBV11-2; D call uncertain. Germline CDR1 is SGHAT and CDR2 is FQNNGV. The CDR3 contains 14 residues. Trimming removed 1 base at V and 2 bases at J, with 8 bases between. CDR3: CASSLVQVNTEAFF. In DNA form, the CDR3 reads TGTGCCAGCAGCTTAGTTCAGGTAAACACTGAAGCTTTCTTT.

The CDR3 DNA reads as TGCGCCAGCAGCCAGAAACAGGAGCTTCCAGCTTTCTTT. Protein: CASSQKQELPAFF. This chain connects TRBV4-3 to TRBJ1-1; D perhaps matches TRBD1 (5 bases). Per the germline V gene, CDR1 is LGHNA and CDR2 is YSLEER. This CDR3 contains 13 residues. The V end lost 3 bases, the J end lost 10 bases, and 15 bases lay between the germline ends.

This clonotype was recorded a few times. This chain joins TRBV11-3 and TRBJ2-7; 9 nucleotides align to TRBD1. The ends lost 5 bases at V and 1 base at J; junction bases unmatched: 6. This CDR3 is built from 15 residues. The germline V gene has CDR1 SGHNT and CDR2 YENEEA. The CDR3 is CASSLGQGRSYEQYF. CDR3 DNA: TGTGCCAGCAGCCTGGGACAGGGTAGATCCTACGAGCAGTACTTC.

This clonotype was seen ten or more times. V gene TRBV4-3 combines with J gene TRBJ2-5; no firm D call. Germline CDR1 LGHNA, CDR2 YSLEER. The CDR3 length is 14 residues. The V and J ends lost 3 bases and 1 base respectively, with 9 bases between them. CDR3 nucleotides: TGCGCCAGCAGCCAGGGCAGAATCCAAGAGACCCAGTACTTC. Its translation: CASSQGRIQETQYF.

This clonotype has more than one count but fewer than ten. This rearrangement joins TRBV29-1 to TRBJ1-1; no definite D call. With 4 bases removed from V and 1 base from J, the gap between germline ends came to 10 bases. The CDR3 runs to 13 residues. The germline CDR1 and CDR2 sequences are SQVTM and ANQGSEA. DNA of the CDR3: TGCAGCGTTGTCCTTCTCGCGAACACTGAAGCTTTCTTT. This sequence encodes CSVVLLANTEAFF.

This clonotype occurred many times. The chain uses TRBV20-1 and TRBJ2-1, with a weak D call TRBD2 (6 bases). The CDR3 is made up of 18 amino acids. Germline assignment: CDR1 DFQATT and CDR2 SNEGSKA (reference sequence). V lost 7 bases to trimming and J lost 3 bases, with 28 bases between them. The CDR3 nucleotides are TGCAGTGTCCCGGCAGGACTAACCAATAGCGCGAACTACAATGAGCAGTTCTTC. Translated: CSVPAGLTNSANYNEQFF.

This chain joins TRBV6-6 and TRBJ2-1, with unresolved D. This CDR3 spans 15 amino acids. V lost 1 base, J lost 0 bases, and 7 bases lay in between. The germline CDR1 and CDR2 sequences are MNHNY and SVGAGI (reference sequence). CDR3 in amino acids: CASSYFSRSYNEQFF. For the CDR3, the DNA is TGTGCCAGCAGTTACTTTTCGCGCTCCTACAATGAGCAGTTCTTC.

The chain employs TRBV6-4 and TRBJ2-3, with D possibly TRBD2 on 6 matching bases. The V gene's germline CDR1 is MRHNA and CDR2 SNTAGT. The CDR3 length is 15 residues. Deletions cut 6 bases from V and 0 bases from J, with 13 bases between. The CDR3 protein is CASSWAGTSTDTQYF. CDR3 in DNA: TGTGCCAGCAGCTGGGCAGGGACTAGCACAGATACGCAGTATTTT.

This clonotype was counted at least ten times. The chain couples TRBV10-3 to TRBJ2-3; 11 bases map to TRBD2. With V trimmed by 0 bases and J by 6 bases, 20 bases remained unmatched. CDR1 is ENHRY, CDR2 SYGVKD, per germline. The CDR3 spans 21 residues. CDR3 protein: CAISESVAGTQLAGARDTQYF. The CDR3 DNA reads as TGTGCCATCAGTGAGTCGGTGGCAGGGACCCAACTAGCGGGAGCGAGGGATACGCAGTATTTT.

This clonotype was counted at least ten times. This chain links TRBV28 with TRBJ2-2, with D possibly TRBD1 on 6 matching bases. V was cut by 5 bases and J by 2 bases, with 24 bases left in between. CDR1 and CDR2 from the germline V gene are MDHEN and SYDVKM. The CDR3 runs to 19 residues. In DNA, the CDR3 is TGTGCCAGCAGTGATACAGGGAGTTCTCCCCAGCCAAACACCGGGGAGCTGTTTTTT. This translates into CASSDTGSSPQPNTGELFF.

In regard to this clonotype: Given a much more abundant clone one base away, this may be a read error. It is likely a read error, because the conserved phenylalanine at the end of the CDR3 is missing. The chain has TRBV12-3 or TRBV12-4 and TRBJ2-7; D is perhaps TRBD1 (6 bases). V lost 3 bases, J lost 3 bases, and 12 bases lay in between. This CDR3 comprises 14 residues. CDR3 region: CASSFRTDLYEQYL. CDR3 coding DNA: TGTGCCAGCAGTTTCCGGACAGACCTCTACGAGCAGTACCTC.

This chain joins TRBV7-2 and TRBJ2-1, with 10 bases lining up with TRBD2. This CDR3 contains 14 residues. The trim removed 5 bases at V and 16 bases at J, leaving 14 bases unmatched. The V gene's germline CDR1 is SGHTA and CDR2 FQGNSA. This CDR3 reads CASSPLSASGRVFF. The CDR3 DNA sequence: TGTGCCAGCAGCCCCCTATCGGCTAGCGGGAGAGTATTCTTC.

The chain has TRBV19 and TRBJ1-4; a possible D gene is TRBD1 (6 bases). Between the trimmed V and J ends, which lost 6 bases and 4 bases, there was a span of 18 bases. The CDR3 runs 16 residues. Germline CDR1 and CDR2: LNHDA and SQIVND (reference sequence). CDR3 bases: TGTGCCAGTAGGACCGGGGGCGGGGCAGATAATGAAAAACTGTTTTTT. It translates to CASRTGGGADNEKLFF.